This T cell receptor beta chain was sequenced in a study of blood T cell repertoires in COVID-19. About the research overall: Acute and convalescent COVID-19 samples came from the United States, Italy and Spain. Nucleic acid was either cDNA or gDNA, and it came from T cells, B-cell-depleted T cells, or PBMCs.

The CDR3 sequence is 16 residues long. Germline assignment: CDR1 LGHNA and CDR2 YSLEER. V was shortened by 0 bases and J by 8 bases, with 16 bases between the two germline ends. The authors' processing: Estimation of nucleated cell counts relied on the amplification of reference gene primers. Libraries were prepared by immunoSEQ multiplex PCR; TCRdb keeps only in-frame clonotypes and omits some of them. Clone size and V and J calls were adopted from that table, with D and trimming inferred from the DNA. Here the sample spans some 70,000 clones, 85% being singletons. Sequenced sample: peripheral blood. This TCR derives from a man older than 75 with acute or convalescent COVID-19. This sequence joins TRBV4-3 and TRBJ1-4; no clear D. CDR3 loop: CASSQEPPGGGEKLFF. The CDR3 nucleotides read TGCGCCAGCAGCCAAGAACCCCCTGGCGGTGGAGAAAAACTGTTTTTT.